These 29 T cell receptor beta chains came from one sample sequenced in a study of T cells after yellow fever vaccination. TCRdb processed the 5' RACE reads anew with MiXCR; each CDR3 protein has one entry. Of about 340,000 distinct CDR3 sequences in the sample, around 4.1% were seen once. The source was PBMCs, collected 5 days after the yellow fever booster vaccination. The receptor set was obtained from a man aged 18 to 30 who received the YFV17D yellow fever vaccine.

The V call is TRBV20-1, the J call TRBJ1-1; D call uncertain. Germline CDR1 DFQATT, CDR2 SNEGSKA (reference sequence). The CDR3 contains 13 residues. Trimming took 1 base from V and 0 from J, leaving 6 bases between them. The CDR3 DNA sequence: TGCAGTGCTAGAGTCCGGCTGAACACTGAAGCTTTCTTT. This translates into CSARVRLNTEAFF.

This clonotype was counted at least ten times. This rearrangement joins TRBV5-5 to TRBJ2-3; TRBD1 or TRBD2 may be the D gene (5 bases each). The ends were cut back, 4 bases at V and 3 bases at J, with 15 bases in the middle. Germline V lookup: CDR1 SGHKS, CDR2 YYEKEE (reference sequence). CDR3 size: 15 residues. The CDR3 DNA reads as TGTGCCAGCAGCCTGACGGGACCGCATACAGATACGCAGTATTTT. Amino acid sequence: CASSLTGPHTDTQYF.

This clonotype was counted between two and nine times. This chain links TRBV25-1 with TRBJ1-2; the match to TRBD1 covers 10 bases. CDR3 size: 15 residues. Trimming took 5 bases from V and 4 from J; bases not matched to a gene: 7. Germline V gene lookup returns CDR1 MGHDK and CDR2 SYGVNS. CDR3 bases: TGTGCCAGCAGTCGGTTGGGACAGGGGATCTATGGCTACACCTTC. It codes for CASSRLGQGIYGYTF.

This clonotype was seen repeatedly, ten times or more. This rearrangement joins TRBV5-1 to TRBJ1-5, with D maybe TRBD1 (6 bases). CDR1 and CDR2 (germline): SGHRS, YFSETQ. CDR3 length: 14 amino acids. V was shortened by 4 bases and J by 0 bases, with 8 bases between the two germline ends. The CDR3 loop is CASSGGNSNQPQHF. The CDR3 nucleotides read TGCGCCAGCAGCGGGGGCAATAGCAATCAGCCCCAGCATTTT.

This clonotype was counted between two and nine times. The rearrangement links TRBV7-2 to TRBJ2-1; 10 bases line up with TRBD1. Trimming removed 4 bases from V and 4 bases from J; junction bases left unmatched: 4. Germline assignment: CDR1 SGHTA and CDR2 FQGNSA. The CDR3 sequence is 15 residues long. CDR3 DNA: TGTGCCAGCAGCTCGGACAGGGGGGGATACAATGAGCAGTTCTTC. Encoded protein: CASSSDRGGYNEQFF.

The gene calls are TRBV20-1 and TRBJ1-4; D gene uncertain. Germline V CDR1 and CDR2: DFQATT, SNEGSKA (reference sequence). V was trimmed by 0 bases and J by 5 bases, leaving 7 bases between them. The CDR3 has 13 amino acids. Here the CDR3 DNA reads TGCAGTGCTAGAGAACACGCGAATGAAAAACTGTTTTTT. This encodes CSAREHANEKLFF.

The V gene is TRBV7-2, the J gene TRBJ2-3; 9 positions match TRBD2. This CDR3 contains 16 residues. Looked up from germline, CDR1 is SGHTA and CDR2 is FQGNSA. V lost 2 bases and J lost 1; bases outside the gene matches: 4. CDR3 nucleotide sequence: TGTGCCAGCAGCTTACAGTCTAGCGGGGGCACAGATACGCAGTATTTT. This codes for CASSLQSSGGTDTQYF.

This clonotype was found a few times. The J gene is TRBJ1-2, the V gene TRBV4-1; 8 bases are shared with TRBD1. The V gene's germline CDR1 is MGHRA and CDR2 YSYEKL. Losses at the gene ends were 4 bases for V and 5 bases for J; bases not matched to a gene: 12. This CDR3 region has 16 residues. This CDR3 reads CASSPRRAGGAYGYTF. DNA for the CDR3: TGCGCCAGCAGCCCCCGTCGCGCAGGGGGCGCGTATGGCTACACCTTC.

This clonotype appeared many times. The V and J genes are TRBV9 and TRBJ2-4; D might be TRBD2 (6 bases). The CDR3 totals 12 residues. The V gene's germline CDR1 is SGDLS and CDR2 YYNGEE. With 3 bases removed from V and 11 bases from J, the gap between germline ends came to 12 bases. The CDR3 DNA reads as TGTGCCAGCAGCGCCGGAGGAGGGGTTCAGTACTTC. Its translation: CASSAGGGVQYF.

This clonotype showed up just a few times. This chain links TRBV27 with TRBJ2-7, with 8 bases identical to TRBD2. V was clipped by 5 bases and J by 4 bases; unmatched bases: 7. Per germline, CDR1 MNHEY and CDR2 SMNVEV (reference sequence). This CDR3 has 14 amino acids. The CDR3 DNA sequence: TGTGCCAGCAGTGGGCTACGGGGGGGTTACGAGCAGTACTTC. It specifies CASSGLRGGYEQYF.

There are a few counts of this clonotype. CDR3 protein: CASSFGGSDNEQFF. The CDR3 DNA reads as TGTGCCAGCAGCTTCGGGGGTAGCGACAATGAGCAGTTCTTC. The V call is TRBV7-3, the J call TRBJ2-1, with D perhaps TRBD2 (6 bases). The germline V gene has CDR1 SGHTA and CDR2 FQGTGA. Trimming took 3 bases from V and 5 from J, leaving 11 bases between them. This CDR3 is built from 14 residues.

The rearrangement joins TRBV7-9 to TRBJ1-1; D gene ambiguous. The germline V and J ends were trimmed by 1 base and 10 bases, with 22 bases remaining between them. From germline, CDR1 is SEHNR and CDR2 FQNEAQ (reference sequence). The CDR3 runs to 16 residues. The CDR3 DNA reads TGTGCCAGCAGCTTAGTCGTCGGGCAGCCGGGCGAGGGAGCTTTCTTT. Translation: CASSLVVGQPGEGAFF.

The chain is built from TRBV29-1 and TRBJ1-2; 9 bases line up with TRBD1. There are 12 residues in the CDR3. Trimming took 4 bases from V and 4 from J; bases not matched to a gene: 1. The germline CDR1 and CDR2 sequences are SQVTM and ANQGSEA. CDR3 bases: TGCAGCGTTGGGACAGGGGTCTATGGCTACACCTTC. It specifies CSVGTGVYGYTF.

This clonotype was observed a handful of times. The J gene is TRBJ1-6, the V gene TRBV25-1; 11 nucleotides match TRBD1. With V trimmed by 3 bases and J by 8 bases, 9 bases remained unmatched. Germline values: CDR1 MGHDK, CDR2 SYGVNS. This CDR3 contains 17 residues. As DNA, the CDR3 is TGTGCCAGCAGTGACCAACCTCCGGGACAGGGGGATTCACCCCTCCACTTT. Its translation is CASSDQPPGQGDSPLHF.

This clonotype was counted a few times. The rearrangement uses TRBV4-1 and TRBJ2-5; tentative D call: TRBD2 (6 bases). This CDR3 region has 17 residues. V was pared by 0 bases and J by 5 bases, with 19 bases between. The germline V gene encodes CDR1 MGHRA and CDR2 YSYEKL. The CDR3 DNA is TGCGCCAGCAGCCAAGAAACCGGGAGCCCTAAAGGGGAGACCCAGTACTTC. Translation: CASSQETGSPKGETQYF.

The V gene is TRBV5-1, the J gene TRBJ2-5; possibly TRBD2 for D (6 bases). V was shortened by 0 bases and J by 3 bases, with 9 bases between the two germline ends. Looked up from germline, CDR1 is SGHRS and CDR2 is YFSETQ. This CDR3 is built from 14 residues. DNA for the CDR3: TGCGCCAGCAGCTTGGTTACGGGGGAAGAGACCCAGTACTTC. Protein product: CASSLVTGEETQYF.

The genes are TRBV15 and TRBJ2-4; D not resolved. This CDR3 region has 15 residues. The germline V and J ends were trimmed by 5 bases and 0 bases, with 11 bases remaining between them. CDR1 is LNHNV, CDR2 YYDKDF, per germline (reference sequence). DNA for the CDR3: TGTGCCACCAGCGGTTTTGGGGTAGCCAAAAACATTCAGTACTTC. Translated, it gives CATSGFGVAKNIQYF.

This clonotype came up a few times. The chain links TRBV20-1 to TRBJ2-7; 7 nucleotides line up with TRBD1. The length of the CDR3 is 12 residues. Germline CDR1 is DFQATT and CDR2 is SNEGSKA (reference sequence). The J segment lost 6 bases and the V segment lost 4 bases, leaving 6 bases of the junction unmatched. CDR3 nucleotide sequence: TGCAGTGCTACCGACAGGGAGCGCGAGCAGTACTTC. Amino acids: CSATDREREQYF.

This clonotype turned up a few times. The chain couples TRBV6-2 or TRBV6-3 to TRBJ1-2; D possibly corresponds to TRBD1 (5 bases). The CDR3 length is 12 residues. Trimming removed 6 bases from V and 6 bases from J, with 11 bases in between. The V gene's germline CDR1 is MNHEY and CDR2 SVGEGT. CDR3 in amino acids: CASSGGVHGYTF. As DNA, the CDR3 is TGTGCCAGCAGCGGAGGGGTTCATGGCTACACCTTC.

This clonotype was recorded a few times. The V gene is TRBV28, the J gene TRBJ1-5; possible D gene TRBD1, 5 bases. CDR1 and CDR2 (germline): MDHEN, SYDVKM. The ends were cut back, 5 bases at V and 7 bases at J, with 18 bases in the middle. The CDR3 contains 15 residues. CDR3 protein: CASSARPGGRQPQHF. For the CDR3, the DNA is TGTGCCAGCAGTGCGCGCCCGGGGGGTCGACAGCCCCAGCATTTT.

The CDR3 sequence: CASSSSPGTAPIYGYTF. CDR3 bases: TGTGCCAGCAGTTCGAGTCCCGGGACAGCTCCGATCTATGGCTACACCTTC. This rearrangement joins TRBV28 to TRBJ1-2; 7 nucleotides line up with TRBD1. The CDR3 runs to 17 residues. Germline V gene lookup returns CDR1 MDHEN and CDR2 SYDVKM. After removal of 4 bases from V and 4 bases from J, the junction contained 15 bases not matched to a gene.

This clonotype was recorded many times. The chain recombines TRBV27 with TRBJ1-2, with 7 nucleotides matching TRBD1. The V segment lost 3 bases and the J segment 5 bases; nucleotides outside the gene matches: 6. The CDR3 extends over 14 amino acids. Germline V gives CDR1 MNHEY, CDR2 SMNVEV (reference sequence). The CDR3: CASSLLGTEYGYTF. The CDR3 DNA reads TGTGCCAGCAGTTTGCTGGGGACAGAATATGGCTACACCTTC.

The chain employs TRBV5-4 and TRBJ2-2; a weak D match, TRBD2 (6 bases). V lost 0 bases, J lost 6 bases, and 12 bases lay in between. CDR1 SGHNT and CDR2 YYREEE come from the germline V gene (reference sequence). CDR3 length: 15 amino acids. CDR3 sequence reads: CASSLEDPGAGELFF. The CDR3 bases are TGTGCCAGCAGCTTGGAGGACCCGGGGGCCGGGGAGCTGTTTTTT.

This clonotype was counted only a few times. J is TRBJ1-1 and V is TRBV6-5; weak D call: TRBD1 (5 bases). Germline CDR1 MNHEY, CDR2 SVGAGI. Trimming removed 8 bases from V and 1 base from J, with 14 bases in between. There are 14 residues in the CDR3. The CDR3 coding sequence is TGTGCCAGCCGACAGCTACTGACGAACACTGAAGCTTTCTTT. This encodes CASRQLLTNTEAFF.

The chain recombines TRBV12-3 or TRBV12-4 with TRBJ1-6, with 7 bases lining up with TRBD1. There are 14 residues in the CDR3. Unmatched junction bases numbered 6, after V lost 5 bases and J lost 8 bases. Here the CDR3 DNA reads TGTGCCAGCAGTCCGCGGACAGGTTATTCACCCCTCCACTTT. It encodes CASSPRTGYSPLHF.

The sample holds many counts of this clonotype. The J gene is TRBJ2-5, the V gene TRBV15; a weak D match, TRBD1 (5 bases). The CDR3 is made up of 14 amino acids. Trimming took 5 bases from V and 0 from J, leaving 10 bases between them. Germline assignment: CDR1 LNHNV and CDR2 YYDKDF (reference sequence). The CDR3 loop reads CATSARQYQETQYF. As DNA, the CDR3 is TGTGCCACCAGCGCCCGACAGTACCAAGAGACCCAGTACTTC.

The gene calls are TRBV24-1 and TRBJ1-1; tentative D call: TRBD1 (6 bases). The length of the CDR3 is 16 residues. CDR1 is KGHDR and CDR2 is SFDVKD in the germline V gene. The V end lost 4 bases, the J end lost 2 bases, and 16 bases lay between the germline ends. The CDR3 region has the DNA TGTGCCACCAGTGACACTGGGGGGGGGCCCAACACTGAAGCTTTCTTT. Translated, it gives CATSDTGGGPNTEAFF.

The chain recombines TRBV27 with TRBJ2-2; D gene unclear. V was trimmed by 7 bases and J by 5 bases, leaving 14 bases between them. Germline V gene sequence: CDR1 MNHEY, CDR2 SMNVEV (reference sequence). The CDR3 sequence is 14 residues long. The DNA for the CDR3 is TGTGCCAGCACCCCAAGCAGAGGAACCGGGGAGCTGTTTTTT. This translates into CASTPSRGTGELFF.

This clonotype was observed a few times. The gene calls are TRBV7-2 and TRBJ2-7; no reliable D call. The V gene's germline CDR1 is SGHTA and CDR2 FQGNSA. This CDR3 comprises 15 residues. V was trimmed by 1 base and J by 3 bases, leaving 13 bases between them. The CDR3 region is CASSLVDGQYYEQYF. The CDR3 coding sequence is TGTGCCAGCAGCTTAGTGGATGGGCAATACTACGAGCAGTACTTC. Supplemented by reference TRBV7-2 and TRBJ2-7, the full variable domain reads GAGVSQSPSNKVTEKGKDVELRCDPISGHTALYWYRQSLGQGLEFLIYFQGNSAPDKSGLPSDRFSAERTGGSVSTLTIQRTQQEDSAVYLCASSLVDGQYYEQYFGPGTRLTVT.